This TCR beta chain was profiled in a study of blood T cells in healthy people across ages. This clonotype turned up a few times. Its antigen is currently unknown. The junction does not match germline at one end; this may be a read error. Sample-barcoded 5' priming and a J-beta primer mix drove a second PCR of roughly 7 to 11 cycles. TCRdb recomputed calls from the 5' RACE reads with MiXCR, one row per CDR3 protein. The data hold fewer than 650,000 distinct CDR3 sequences, with around 27% observed a single time. This CDR3 spans 15 amino acids. CDR1 and CDR2 from the germline V gene are MNHNS and SASEGT. Every donor provided around 10 milliliters of peripheral blood. Study findings and constraints: It was the long-lived donors that had more naive CD4+ cells and higher diversity than aged donors.

These data were also filed under a second study, of T cells of mothers and their children. Turning to that study: Healthy Caucasian mothers, a few in number, and their six children were the donors. Similar effects of thymic selection on TCR recombination output were recorded in related and unrelated pairs.

Source material: blood. The rearrangement joins TRBV6-1 to TRBJ2-1; 10 positions match TRBD2. TRBJ2-7 explains the end of the DNA better; the J call may be wrong. The receptor comes from a boy aged 2 to 10 in good health. In DNA form, the CDR3 reads TGTGCCAGCGGTGAAGCGGAACTAGCGGGAAACGAGCAGTACTTC. Translated: CASGEAELAGNEQYF.